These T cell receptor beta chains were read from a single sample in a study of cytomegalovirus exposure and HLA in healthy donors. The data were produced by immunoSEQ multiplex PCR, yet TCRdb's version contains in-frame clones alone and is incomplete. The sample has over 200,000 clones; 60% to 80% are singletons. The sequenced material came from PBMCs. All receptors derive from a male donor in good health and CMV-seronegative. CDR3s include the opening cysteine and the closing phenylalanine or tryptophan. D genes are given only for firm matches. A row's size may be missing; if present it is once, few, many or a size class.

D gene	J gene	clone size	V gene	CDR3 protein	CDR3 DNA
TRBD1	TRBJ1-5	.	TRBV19	CASRRRDRGQGNQPQHF	TGTGCCAGTAGACGCCGGGACAGGGGGCAGGGCAATCAGCCCCAGCATTTT
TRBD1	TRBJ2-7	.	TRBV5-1	CASSLNPTGVYEQYF	TGCGCCAGCAGCTTGAACCCGACAGGGGTCTACGAGCAGTACTTC
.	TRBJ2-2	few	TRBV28	CASSKGTYTTGELFF	TGTGCCAGCAGTAAAGGGACATATACAACCGGGGAGCTGTTTTTT
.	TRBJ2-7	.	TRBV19	CASSMVPGESYEQYF	TGTGCCAGTAGTATGGTCCCAGGGGAAAGCTACGAGCAGTACTTC
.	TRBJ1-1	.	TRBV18	CASSPHREGDAFF	TGTGCCAGCTCACCACACAGGGAGGGAGATGCTTTCTTT
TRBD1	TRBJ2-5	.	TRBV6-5	CASRRRDRAQETQYF	TGTGCCAGCAGGCGCCGGGACAGGGCCCAAGAGACCCAGTACTTC
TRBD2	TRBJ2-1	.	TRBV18	CASSPSGLAGSYNEQFF	TGTGCCAGCTCACCCTCGGGACTAGCGGGCTCCTACAATGAGCAGTTCTTC
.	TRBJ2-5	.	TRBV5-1	CASSPGLAGPEETQYF	TGCGCCAGCAGCCCGGGACTGGCGGGGCCAGAAGAGACCCAGTACTTC
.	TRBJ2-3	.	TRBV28	CASSLGQYRDNTDTQYF	TGTGCCAGCAGTTTGGGTCAATACCGGGACAACACAGATACGCAGTATTTT
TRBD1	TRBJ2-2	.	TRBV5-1	CAIPPGDRVLHGELFF	TGCGCCATCCCACCCGGGGACAGGGTTCTCCACGGGGAGCTGTTTTTT
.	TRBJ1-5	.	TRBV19	CASSIEGAGQPQHF	TGTGCCAGTAGTATAGAGGGGGCAGGTCAGCCCCAGCATTTT
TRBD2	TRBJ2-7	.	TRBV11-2	CASRGLAVPYGQYF	TGTGCCAGCAGGGGACTAGCGGTACCTTACGGGCAGTACTTC
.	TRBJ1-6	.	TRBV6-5	CASSFVRQTSPLHF	TGTGCCAGCAGTTTCGTACGACAAACTTCACCCCTCCACTTT
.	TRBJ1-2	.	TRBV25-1	CASSGPGMGYGYTF	TGTGCCAGCAGTGGGCCGGGGATGGGCTATGGCTACACCTTC
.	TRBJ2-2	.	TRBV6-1	CASSEAASLRAGELFF	TGTGCCAGCAGTGAAGCCGCTAGCCTGAGGGCCGGGGAGCTGTTTTTT
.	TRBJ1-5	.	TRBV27	CASSLGGEYQPQHF	TGTGCCAGCAGTTTAGGGGGCGAATATCAGCCCCAGCATTTT
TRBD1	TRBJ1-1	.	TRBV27	CASSLGQKNTEAFF	TGTGCCAGCAGTCTGGGACAGAAGAACACTGAAGCTTTCTTT
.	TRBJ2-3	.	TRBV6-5	CASSYSRLGYTDTQYF	TGTGCCAGCAGTTATTCGAGGCTCGGATACACAGATACGCAGTATTTT
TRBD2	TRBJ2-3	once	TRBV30	CAWSAAGGTDTQYF	TGTGCCTGGAGTGCAGCGGGAGGTACAGATACGCAGTATTTT
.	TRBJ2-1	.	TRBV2	CATQRTRVSYNEQFF	TGTGCCACCCAAAGGACTCGAGTCTCCTACAATGAGCAGTTCTTC
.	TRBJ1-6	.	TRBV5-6	CASSLSSGASGSPLHF	TGTGCCAGCAGCTTGTCTTCTGGGGCTAGTGGTTCACCCCTCCACTTT
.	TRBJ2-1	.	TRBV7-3	CASSLGGRPSGEQFF	TGTGCCAGCAGCTTAGGTGGCAGACCCTCGGGTGAGCAGTTCTTC
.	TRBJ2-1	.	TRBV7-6	CASSSARLNEQFF	TGTGCCAGCAGCTCCGCCCGACTTAATGAGCAGTTCTTC
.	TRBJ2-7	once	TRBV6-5	CASSYSPGENEQYF	TGTGCCAGCAGTTACTCGCCAGGGGAGAACGAGCAGTACTTC
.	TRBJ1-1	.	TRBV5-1	CASSQRGGPEAFF	TGCGCCAGCAGCCAAAGGGGTGGCCCTGAAGCTTTCTTT
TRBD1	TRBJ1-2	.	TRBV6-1	CASRETGGNYGYTF	TGTGCCAGCAGAGAGACAGGGGGCAACTATGGCTACACCTTC
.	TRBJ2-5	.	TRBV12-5	CASGLGGPGVKETQYF	TGTGCTAGTGGTTTGGGGGGTCCGGGGGTGAAAGAGACCCAGTACTTC
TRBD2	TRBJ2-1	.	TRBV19	CASRGTISSYNEQFF	TGTGCCAGTAGGGGGACTATCAGCTCCTACAATGAGCAGTTCTTC
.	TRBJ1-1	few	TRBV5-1	CASSLSGMNTEAFF	TGCGCCAGCAGCTTGAGCGGTATGAACACTGAAGCTTTCTTT
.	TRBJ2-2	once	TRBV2	CASRQERNTGELFF	TGTGCCAGCAGACAGGAGAGGAACACCGGGGAGCTGTTTTTT
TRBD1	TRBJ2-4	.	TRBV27	CASSSQGAGAKNIQYF	TGTGCCAGCAGTTCACAGGGGGCCGGAGCCAAAAACATTCAGTACTTC
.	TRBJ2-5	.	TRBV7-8	CASSPSRLRETQYF	TGTGCCAGCAGCCCATCTAGGTTACGGGAGACCCAGTACTTC
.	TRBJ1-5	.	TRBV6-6	CASSYSSVSSNQPQHF	TGTGCCAGCAGTTACTCGAGCGTGAGTAGCAATCAGCCCCAGCATTTT
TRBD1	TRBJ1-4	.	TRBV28	CASKQGNGANEKLFF	TGTGCCAGCAAACAGGGGAACGGGGCTAATGAAAAACTGTTTTTT
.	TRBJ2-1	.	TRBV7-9	CASSPPKLSHNEQFF	TGTGCCAGCAGCCCCCCCAAGTTAAGCCACAATGAGCAGTTCTTC
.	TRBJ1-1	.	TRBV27	CASSGPNTEAFF	TGTGCCAGCAGTGGGCCGAACACTGAAGCTTTCTTT
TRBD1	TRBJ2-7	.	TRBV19	CASSMGTAFYEQYF	TGTGCCAGTAGTATGGGGACAGCATTCTACGAGCAGTACTTC
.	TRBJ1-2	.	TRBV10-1	CASSEWPNYGYTF	TGCGCCAGCAGTGAGTGGCCTAACTATGGCTACACCTTC
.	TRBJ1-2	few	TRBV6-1	CASSVTENYGYTF	TGTGCCAGCAGCGTGACAGAGAACTATGGCTACACCTTC
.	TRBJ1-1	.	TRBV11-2	CASSLVKGTGRDTEAFF	TGTGCCAGCAGCTTAGTTAAGGGTACAGGGAGGGACACTGAAGCTTTCTTT
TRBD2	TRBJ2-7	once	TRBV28	CASSQTSGSWYEQYF	TGTGCCAGCAGTCAAACTAGCGGGAGCTGGTACGAGCAGTACTTC
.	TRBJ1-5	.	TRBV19	CASSPGTGNQPQHF	TGTGCCAGTAGCCCGGGAACAGGCAATCAGCCCCAGCATTTT
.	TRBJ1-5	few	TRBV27	CASSLVQGVQPQHF	TGTGCCAGCAGTCTCGTACAGGGCGTCCAGCCCCAGCATTTT
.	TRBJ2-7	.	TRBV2	CASSALSYEQYF	TGTGCCAGCAGTGCTCTATCCTACGAGCAGTACTTC
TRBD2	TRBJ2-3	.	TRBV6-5	CASLPAGGVDTQYF	TGTGCCAGTCTACCAGCGGGAGGGGTAGATACGCAGTATTTT
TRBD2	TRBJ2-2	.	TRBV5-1	CASSLTLAGGTGELFF	TGCGCCAGCAGCTTGACATTAGCGGGAGGCACCGGGGAGCTGTTTTTT
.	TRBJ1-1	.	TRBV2	CASSGSPTANTEAFF	TGTGCCAGCAGTGGATCGCCGACAGCGAACACTGAAGCTTTCTTT
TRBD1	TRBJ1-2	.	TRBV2	CASSDNDRDYGYTF	TGTGCCAGCAGCGACAACGACAGGGACTATGGCTACACCTTC
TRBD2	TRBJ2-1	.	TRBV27	CASRGTGRAGNEQFF	TGTGCCAGCAGAGGGACGGGGAGGGCTGGTAATGAGCAGTTCTTC
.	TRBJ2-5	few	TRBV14	CASSPRGWTQYF	TGTGCCAGCAGCCCACGCGGGTGGACCCAGTACTTC
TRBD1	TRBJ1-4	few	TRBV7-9	CSSGSGGEKLFF	TGTTCCAGCGGCTCAGGGGGAGAAAAACTGTTTTTT
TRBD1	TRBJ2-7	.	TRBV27	CASGSIGQGYEQYF	TGTGCCAGCGGTTCAATAGGACAGGGGTACGAGCAGTACTTC
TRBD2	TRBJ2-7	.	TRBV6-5	CASRGTSASYEQYF	TGTGCCAGCAGGGGGACTAGCGCTTCCTACGAGCAGTACTTC
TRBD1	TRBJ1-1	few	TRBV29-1	CSPRDRAGGEAFF	TGCAGCCCAAGGGACAGGGCGGGAGGTGAGGCTTTCTTT